This TCR beta chain was profiled in a study of T cell clones after liver transplantation. Looking at the study overall: As an antigen-independent comparator, third-party-reactive TCRbeta sequences came from pre-transplant mixed lymphocyte reactions. Patients counted as tolerant after at least one year off all immunosuppression, enzymes not exceeding twice normal. Study-wide points: Compared with third party-reactive sequences, donor-reactive ones declined more, independent of withdrawal success.

Comments on this clone: Its matching antigen is unknown.

The J segment lost 5 bases and the V segment lost 5 bases, leaving 7 bases of the junction unmatched. The CDR3 loop spans 15 amino acids. Germline CDR1 and CDR2: SGHAT and FQNNGV. Using immunoSEQ multiplex PCR, the repertoire was profiled, and TCRdb retains in-frame clones only, with some absent. The repertoire has approximately 65,000 clones, around 92% of them found once; the top ten carry 0.75% to 1%. This chain uses TRBV11-2 with TRBJ1-3, with TRBD1 matching over 9 bases. The sequenced sample was CD4+ T cells from blood, obtained nearly 26 months after liver transplant. The receptor's source is a human patient who received a liver transplant. Some of the T cells may derive from the graft donor. This CDR3 reads CASSGRDRDRNTIYF. CDR3 in DNA: TGTGCCAGCAGCGGCCGGGACAGGGACCGAAACACCATATATTTT.